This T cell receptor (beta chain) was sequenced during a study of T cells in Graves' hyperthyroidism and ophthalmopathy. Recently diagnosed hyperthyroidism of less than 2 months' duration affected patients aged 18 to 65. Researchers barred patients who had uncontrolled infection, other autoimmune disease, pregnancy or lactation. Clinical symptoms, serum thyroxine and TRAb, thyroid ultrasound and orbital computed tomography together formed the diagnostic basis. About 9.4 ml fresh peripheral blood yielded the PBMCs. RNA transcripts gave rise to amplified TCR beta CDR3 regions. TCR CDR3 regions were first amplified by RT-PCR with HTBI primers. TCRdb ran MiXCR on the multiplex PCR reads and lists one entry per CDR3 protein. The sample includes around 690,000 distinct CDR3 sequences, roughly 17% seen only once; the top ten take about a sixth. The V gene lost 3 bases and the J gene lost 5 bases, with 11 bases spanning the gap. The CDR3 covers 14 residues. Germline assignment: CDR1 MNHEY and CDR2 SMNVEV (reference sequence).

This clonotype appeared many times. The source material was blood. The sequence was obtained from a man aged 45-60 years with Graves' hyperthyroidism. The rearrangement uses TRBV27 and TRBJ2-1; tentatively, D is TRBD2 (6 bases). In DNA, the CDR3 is TGTGCCAGCAGTTTTATTGGGGAGGACAATGAGCAGTTCTTC. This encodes CASSFIGEDNEQFF.